Below are 20 T cell receptor beta chains sequenced from a single sample in a study of identical twins. From the 5' RACE reads, TCRdb called clonotypes with MiXCR, one entry per CDR3 protein. Of roughly 700,000 distinct CDR3 sequences in the sample, 8.5% to 9% were seen once. The data were also submitted as part of a second study, on yellow fever vaccine responses in identical twins.

Sequenced: PBMCs. These receptors were taken from a woman younger than 35 in good health.

There are many counts of this clonotype. This chain uses TRBV3-1 with TRBJ2-7; TRBD1 matches at 7 bases. The germline gives CDR1 LGHDT, CDR2 YNNKEL (reference sequence). The length of the CDR3 is 15 residues. With V trimmed by 4 bases and J by 3 bases, 9 bases remained unmatched. The CDR3 DNA reads TGTGCCAGCAGCCCCGACAGGGTTTTTCGCTACGAGCAGTACTTC. It specifies CASSPDRVFRYEQYF.

This clonotype appeared many times. The gene calls are TRBV4-2 and TRBJ2-4; 11 nucleotides line up with TRBD2. From germline, CDR1 is LGHNA and CDR2 YNFKEQ. Trimming took 0 bases from V and 1 from J; bases not matched to a gene: 8. The CDR3 loop spans 19 amino acids. The CDR3: CASSQDPPGLAVAKNIQYF. For the CDR3, the DNA is TGTGCCAGCAGCCAAGACCCCCCGGGACTAGCGGTGGCCAAAAACATTCAGTACTTC.

The table lists this clonotype with a few counts. The chain couples TRBV6-1 to TRBJ2-5, with 9 nucleotides matching TRBD2. J gave up 5 bases and V 4 bases, and 5 bases lay outside the gene matches. Germline V gene sequence: CDR1 MNHNS, CDR2 SASEGT. The CDR3 totals 14 residues. CDR3 protein: CASSVGTSIETQYF. CDR3 nucleotides: TGTGCCAGCAGTGTTGGGACTAGCATTGAGACCCAGTACTTC.

This clonotype was detected a few times. The chain combines TRBV12-3 or TRBV12-4 with TRBJ1-5; D is undetermined. The germline V and J ends were trimmed by 8 bases and 6 bases, with 17 bases remaining between them. The CDR3 runs to 14 residues. The chain's CDR3 is CASGWAGTGQPQHF. The CDR3 bases are TGTGCCAGCGGGTGGGCAGGAACGGGTCAGCCCCAGCATTTT.

The chain joins TRBV6-1 to TRBJ2-7; 9 bases are shared with TRBD1. V shed 6 bases and J 0 bases; nucleotides not matched to a gene: 3. Per the germline V gene, CDR1 is MNHNS and CDR2 is SASEGT. The CDR3 spans 14 residues. As DNA, the CDR3 is TGTGCCAGCAGAGGACAGGGGCTCTCCTACGAGCAGTACTTC. It translates to CASRGQGLSYEQYF.

This clonotype was counted between two and nine times. This chain links TRBV6-6 with TRBJ2-1; D perhaps matches TRBD2 (7 bases). The germline V gene encodes CDR1 MNHNY and CDR2 SVGAGI (reference sequence). The CDR3 is 12 residues long. V lost 11 bases to trimming and J lost 4 bases, with 12 bases between them. CDR3 region: CAGGGGYNEQFF. Written as DNA, the CDR3 is TGTGCCGGAGGGGGGGGATACAATGAGCAGTTCTTC.

The table lists this clonotype with many counts. This rearrangement joins TRBV27 to TRBJ2-2, with D unresolved. CDR3 size: 16 residues. The germline V and J ends were trimmed by 6 bases and 3 bases, with 17 bases remaining between them. Germline CDR1 and CDR2: MNHEY and SMNVEV (reference sequence). CDR3 sequence: CASSPLGSFDTGELFF. CDR3 DNA: TGTGCCAGCAGCCCACTTGGGTCTTTCGACACCGGGGAGCTGTTTTTT.

This chain links TRBV28 with TRBJ1-1, with 7 bases fitting TRBD1. CDR1 and CDR2 from the germline V gene are MDHEN and SYDVKM. This CDR3 has 12 residues. J was trimmed by 7 bases and V by 6 bases; bases with no gene match: 5. The CDR3 protein is CASSGQVNEAFF. DNA of the CDR3: TGTGCCAGCAGCGGACAGGTAAATGAAGCTTTCTTT.

The chain couples TRBV5-1 to TRBJ2-3, with D perhaps matching TRBD1 (6 bases). Trimming removed 4 bases at V and 4 bases at J, with 19 bases between. The CDR3 runs to 16 residues. CDR1 and CDR2 (germline): SGHRS, YFSETQ. CDR3 bases: TGCGCCAGCAGCGGATTGGGAATGACAGGACCAGATACGCAGTATTTT. Translation: CASSGLGMTGPDTQYF.

This chain joins TRBV15 and TRBJ2-7; 14 nucleotides line up with TRBD2. Germline V gene sequence: CDR1 LNHNV, CDR2 YYDKDF (reference sequence). The CDR3 sequence is 15 residues long. The ends lost 8 bases at V and 2 bases at J; junction bases unmatched: 5. This CDR3 is CATRRLAGGPYEQYF. The DNA for the CDR3 is TGTGCCACCCGACGACTAGCGGGGGGGCCCTACGAGCAGTACTTC.

The V and J genes are TRBV7-8 and TRBJ2-7; D unclear. Germline V lookup: CDR1 SGHVS, CDR2 FQNEAQ. This CDR3 region has 14 residues. The V gene lost 1 base and the J gene lost 5 bases, with 12 bases spanning the gap. The CDR3 here is CASSLVSERDEQYF. The CDR3 DNA is TGTGCCAGCAGCTTAGTGTCGGAGAGAGACGAGCAGTACTTC.

V gene TRBV6-2 or TRBV6-3 combines with J gene TRBJ2-6, with no clear D. V dropped 2 bases and J dropped 0 bases, with 8 bases sitting between them. This CDR3 comprises 16 residues. Germline lookup yields CDR1 MNHEY and CDR2 SVGEGT. The CDR3, as DNA: TGTGCCAGCAGTTACGGAACAATCTCTGGGGCCAACGTCCTGACTTTC. Translation gives CASSYGTISGANVLTF.

This rearrangement joins TRBV25-1 to TRBJ2-5, with 8 positions matching TRBD2. The CDR3 length is 17 residues. The germline gives CDR1 MGHDK, CDR2 SYGVNS. Germline trimming cut 2 bases from V and 4 bases from J; bases unmatched to any gene: 12. This CDR3 reads CASSERRYREGPETQYF. The CDR3 bases are TGTGCCAGCAGTGAACGAAGGTACCGGGAGGGCCCAGAGACCCAGTACTTC.

This clonotype was seen more than once but under ten times. V and J are TRBV5-1 and TRBJ2-5; 7 nucleotides match TRBD1. Looked up from germline, CDR1 is SGHRS and CDR2 is YFSETQ. The V segment lost 4 bases and the J segment 3 bases; nucleotides outside the gene matches: 9. CDR3 size: 15 residues. The CDR3 protein is CASSANVGTEETQYF. For the CDR3, the DNA is TGCGCCAGCAGCGCTAACGTAGGGACAGAAGAGACCCAGTACTTC. Full variable domain (rest looked up from reference TRBV5-1 and TRBJ2-5): KAGVTQTPRYLIKTRGQQVTLSCSPISGHRSVSWYQQTPGQGLQFLFEYFSETQRNKGNFPGRFSGRQFSNSRSEMNVSTLELGDSALYLCASSANVGTEETQYFGPGTRLLVL.

This clonotype has a handful of counts. The V and J genes are TRBV5-8 and TRBJ1-4; D may be TRBD1 (5 bases). Germline V gives CDR1 SGHTS, CDR2 YDEGEE. The CDR3 is 14 residues long. Trimming took off 4 bases at V and 8 bases at J, with 15 bases between the two ends. As DNA, the CDR3 is TGTGCCAGCAGCCTTCGGGGGTTGCGGGAAAAACTGTTTTTT. It encodes CASSLRGLREKLFF.

This clonotype was counted only a few times. The chain uses TRBV30 and TRBJ2-3; TRBD2 is a possible D gene (5 bases). The germline V and J ends were trimmed by 0 bases and 4 bases, with 14 bases remaining between them. CDR3 length: 15 residues. CDR1 is GTSNPN and CDR2 is SVGIG in the germline V gene (reference sequence). The CDR3 region is CAWSVLATWADTQYF. The CDR3 nucleotides read TGTGCCTGGAGTGTCCTAGCCACATGGGCAGATACGCAGTATTTT.

The table lists this clonotype with a few counts. V usage is TRBV20-1 and J usage is TRBJ2-7, with TRBD1 matching 11 bases. Trimming took 5 bases from V and 3 from J; bases not matched to a gene: 3. Germline lookup yields CDR1 DFQATT and CDR2 SNEGSKA (reference sequence). CDR3 size: 13 residues. The CDR3 here is CSAGTGGYYEQYF. The CDR3 nucleotides are TGCAGTGCTGGGACAGGGGGATACTACGAGCAGTACTTC.

The table lists this clonotype with many counts. V usage is TRBV29-1 and J usage is TRBJ2-6; D is perhaps TRBD1 (6 bases). Germline assignment: CDR1 SQVTM and CDR2 ANQGSEA. Deletions cut 7 bases from V and 4 bases from J, with 20 bases between. This CDR3 contains 16 residues. The DNA for the CDR3 is TGCAGCGCCCCGTTGGATGACAGGTCCGGGGCCAACGTCCTGACTTTC. This codes for CSAPLDDRSGANVLTF.

V and J are TRBV10-3 and TRBJ2-2, with 9 bases matching TRBD1. The trim removed 3 bases at V and 1 base at J, leaving 3 bases unmatched. The CDR3 extends over 16 amino acids. Per germline, CDR1 ENHRY and CDR2 SYGVKD. CDR3 residues: CAISDRTGVNTGELFF. CDR3 DNA sequence: TGTGCCATCAGTGACAGGACAGGGGTGAACACCGGGGAGCTGTTTTTT.

The genes are TRBV7-6 and TRBJ2-2; D tentatively reads TRBD1 or TRBD2 (6 bases each). The length of the CDR3 is 15 residues. Trimming pared 2 bases from V and 4 bases from J, leaving 11 bases between. CDR1 and CDR2 (germline): SGHVS, FNYEAQ. CDR3 sequence reads: CASSLFEGGTGELFF. The CDR3 nucleotides are TGTGCCAGCAGCTTATTTGAGGGGGGCACCGGGGAGCTGTTTTTT.